This T cell receptor beta chain was identified during a study of CD8+CD57+ T cells in acquired aplastic anemia. Across the whole study: Sorted CD4+ plus CD8+ cells gave DNA averaging 3.2 ug.

The V and J ends lost 1 base and 0 bases respectively, with 8 bases between them. The CDR3 is 15 residues long. From germline, CDR1 is LGHNA and CDR2 YSLEER. TCR beta VDJ and CDR3 profiles were obtained from a genomic DNA template. MiXCR was run by TCRdb on the reads, yielding one entry per CDR3 protein. Counted here are 450,000 to 600,000 distinct CDR3 sequences, around 30% occurring once; the ten biggest clones make up 0.8% to 0.85%. Overall study findings and caveats: Patients shared approximately 30 CD8+ CDR3 sequences with controls.

CD8+CD57+ cell expansion had been shown by flow cytometry in patients chosen for sequencing. The patients, all of them, had severe acquired aplastic anemia. Turning to this clonotype: Antigen: not known.

The clonotype was recovered from a human donor with aplastic anemia. Specimen: sorted CD4+, CD8+, or CD8+CD57+ T cells (not recorded which) from PBMCs. This rearrangement joins TRBV4-3 to TRBJ2-3; D remains ambiguous. Written as DNA, the CDR3 is TGCGCCAGCAGCCAAGCCCCGACTAGCACAGATACGCAGTATTTT. Translation: CASSQAPTSTDTQYF.